This T cell receptor beta chain was identified during a study of blood T cell repertoires in COVID-19 (dated by TCRdb to 2018 to 2020). Regarding the complete study: The collaborator samples originated in the United States, Italy and Spain and spanned the acute and convalescent phases of COVID-19. The prospective study material was composed of cDNA or gDNA derived from T cells, B-cell-depleted T cells, or PBMCs. The sample metadata nearly always contained a de-identified subject ID, COVID-19 status, age in years and sex. The dataset comprised deeply sampled blood TCRbeta repertoires from subjects exposed to, actively infected with, or recovered from COVID-19. The samples were drawn from two sources: the first 160 participants of the ongoing ImmuneRACE study, and 950 to 1,500 subjects contributed by 6 global collaborators. The repertoires were made available in a free public database intended to serve as a resource for research on the immune response to SARS-CoV-2. HLA class I and class II types, where available, came from metadata supplied by the sample provider rather than from assay-based typing.

Participants in the prospective study were enrolled through a virtual design, were aged roughly 18 to 100 years, and lived in some 24 United States geographic areas. Cohort assignment in the prospective study relied on participant-reported clinical history from a screening survey and a study questionnaire. ImmuneRACE Cohort 3 recovered participants were defined by two consecutive negative NP/OP PCR tests, healthcare professional clearance, or symptom resolution. Each participant in the prospective study had whole blood, serum and a nasopharyngeal or oropharyngeal swab collected by mobile phlebotomists. Participants in the prospective study had the option to provide additional blood draws and questionnaires over a roughly 2-month period. Before DNA extraction, blood samples from the prospective study were shipped at room temperature or frozen. As to this clone: Its antigen remains unidentified. Within one base of it there is no much larger clone, and no base qualities were kept.

The immunoSEQ Assay, a bias-controlled multiplex PCR, was used to amplify TCRbeta CDR3 regions from genomic DNA. The original pipeline was this. Nucleated cell counts per sample were estimated from amplification of reference gene primers within the assay. To quantify the absolute abundance of each unique TCRbeta CDR3 rearrangement, sequence reads were collapsed and filtered. For each sample, productive Simpson clonality was calculated by taking the square root of Simpson's diversity index across productive rearrangements. Here the immuneACCESS table is served through TCRdb, limited to in-frame sequences with V and J called. Missing clones are a known gap in these copies; in checked studies unresolved V genes cover under half, and the rest lacks a known reason. The D gene and trimming were derived from the DNA, and the V and J assignments and clone size from that table. The sample contains around 250,000 clones, almost 85% of them found a single time. The ten biggest clones cover about 15% of the sample.

The investigation overall reported the following: The amount of clinical and demographic metadata varied by source and participant and was provided uncurated.

Inclusive of the bounding cysteine and phenylalanine, the CDR3 is 16 residues long. Here the CDR3 DNA is all that survives: 48 bases in frame from base 1. CDR1 and CDR2 were assigned from the germline V gene (reference sequence) as SGHNT and YYREEE. The V and J ends are trimmed by 4 bases and 2 bases, leaving 18 bases between them. The sequence derives from a man aged 35-49 years who had recovered from COVID-19. Here the chain combines TRBV5-4 and TRBJ1-2; tentative D gene TRBD1, with 6 bases matching. The sample comprised PBMCs or T cells enriched from blood (not recorded which). The nucleotide sequence reads TGTGCCAGCAGCCCGGGGGGCAGGGGACTGAACTATGGCTACACCTTC. Translation gives CASSPGGRGLNYGYTF.